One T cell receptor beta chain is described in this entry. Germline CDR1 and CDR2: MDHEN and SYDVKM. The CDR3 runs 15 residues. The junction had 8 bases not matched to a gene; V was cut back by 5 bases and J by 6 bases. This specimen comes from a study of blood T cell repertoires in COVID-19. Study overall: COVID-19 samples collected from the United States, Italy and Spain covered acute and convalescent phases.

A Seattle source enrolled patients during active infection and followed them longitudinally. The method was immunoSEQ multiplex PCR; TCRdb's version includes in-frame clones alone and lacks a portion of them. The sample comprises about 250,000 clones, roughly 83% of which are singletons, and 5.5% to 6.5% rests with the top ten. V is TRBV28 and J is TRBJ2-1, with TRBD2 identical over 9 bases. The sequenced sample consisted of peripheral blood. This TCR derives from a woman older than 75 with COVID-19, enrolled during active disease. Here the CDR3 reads CASSPDPSGANEQFF. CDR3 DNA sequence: TGTGCCAGCAGTCCCGACCCTAGCGGGGCCAATGAGCAGTTCTTC.